This is a list of T cell receptor beta chains from one sample in a study of cytomegalovirus exposure and HLA in healthy donors. The method was immunoSEQ multiplex PCR; TCRdb's version includes in-frame clones alone and lacks a portion of them. The table shows 150,000 to 250,000 clones, with approximately 85% occurring only once. The source material was PBMCs. All receptors derive from a woman aged 45-65 years in good health and CMV-seronegative. CDR3s include the opening cysteine and the closing phenylalanine or tryptophan. A D gene is named only where the DNA matches it firmly. A row's size may be missing; if present it is once, few, many or a size class.

D gene	V gene	J gene	clone size	CDR3 DNA	CDR3 protein
TRBD2	TRBV6-4	TRBJ2-1	NA	TGTGCCAGCAGCAGACTAGCCCGGGGGTCCTACAATGAGCAGTTCTTC	CASSRLARGSYNEQFF
TRBD2	TRBV6-5	TRBJ2-1	NA	TGTGCCAGCAGTTACTCGAGCTCCGGGACTAGCGTCGTCTTC	CASSYSSSGTSVVF
NA	TRBV12-5	TRBJ2-5	few	TGTGCTAGTGCGCGGGGTAGAGGGGAGACCCAGTACTTC	CASARGRGETQYF
TRBD1	TRBV10-3	TRBJ2-7	NA	TGTGCCACCAGGGACAGCCTCTACGAGCAGTACTTC	CATRDSLYEQYF
TRBD1	TRBV6-5	TRBJ1-2	NA	TGTGCCAGCAGACCCGGGACAGGTCTTAACTATGGCTACACCTTC	CASRPGTGLNYGYTF
TRBD1	TRBV5-4	TRBJ2-7	NA	TGTGCCAGCAGCTTTCCCGGGACAGGCGAGCAGTACTTC	CASSFPGTGEQYF
NA	TRBV27	TRBJ2-1	NA	TGTGCCAGCAGTAAGCGGAGCTCCTACAATGAGCAGTTCTTC	CASSKRSSYNEQFF
NA	TRBV28	TRBJ1-4	NA	TGTGCCAGCAGTTTAAGTTCCGACGCCAGGGAGAGGGGGAAACTGTTTTTT	CASSLSSDARERGKLFF
NA	TRBV15	TRBJ2-1	once	TGTGCCACCAGCAAGGGCTCTATCCATGGGGGCGCCTACAATGAGCAGTTCTTC	CATSKGSIHGGAYNEQFF
NA	TRBV19	TRBJ1-2	NA	TGTGCCAGTAAAAGACACCGATATGGCTACACCTTC	CASKRHRYGYTF
NA	TRBV6-1	TRBJ1-4	few	TGTGCCAGCCGAACAGACATGTCAACTAATGAAAAACTGTTTTTT	CASRTDMSTNEKLFF
NA	TRBV27	TRBJ2-7	NA	TGTGCCAGCAGTCCCCAGCGGGTCTCCTACGAGCAGTACTTC	CASSPQRVSYEQYF
NA	TRBV28	TRBJ1-6	NA	TGTGCCAGCAGGGACGGCGGGGCGGGCCGGAATTCACCCCTCCACTTT	CASRDGGAGRNSPLHF